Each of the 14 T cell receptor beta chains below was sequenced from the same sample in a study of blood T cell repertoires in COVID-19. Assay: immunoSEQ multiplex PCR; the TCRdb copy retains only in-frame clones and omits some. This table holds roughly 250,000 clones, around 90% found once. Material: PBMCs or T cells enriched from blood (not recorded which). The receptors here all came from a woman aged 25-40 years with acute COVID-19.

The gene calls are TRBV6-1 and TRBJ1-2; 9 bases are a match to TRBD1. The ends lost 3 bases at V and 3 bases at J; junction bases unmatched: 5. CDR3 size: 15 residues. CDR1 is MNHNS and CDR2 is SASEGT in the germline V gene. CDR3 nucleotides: TGTGCCAGCAGTGAGGGACAGGGATTTCACTATGGCTACACCTTC. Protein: CASSEGQGFHYGYTF.

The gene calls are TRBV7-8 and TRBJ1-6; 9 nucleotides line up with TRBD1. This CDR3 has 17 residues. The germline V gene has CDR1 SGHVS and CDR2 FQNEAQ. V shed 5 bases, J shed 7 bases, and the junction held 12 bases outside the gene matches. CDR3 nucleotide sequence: TGTGCCAGCAGCCTTACGGGGGGGACAGGGCCAAATTCACCCCTCCACTTT. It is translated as CASSLTGGTGPNSPLHF.

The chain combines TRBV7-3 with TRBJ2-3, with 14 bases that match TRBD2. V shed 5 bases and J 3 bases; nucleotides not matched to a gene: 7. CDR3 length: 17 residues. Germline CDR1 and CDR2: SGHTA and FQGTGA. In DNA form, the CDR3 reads TGTGCCAGCAGCCCTCGGACTAGCGGGAGGAAAACAGATACGCAGTATTTT. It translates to CASSPRTSGRKTDTQYF.

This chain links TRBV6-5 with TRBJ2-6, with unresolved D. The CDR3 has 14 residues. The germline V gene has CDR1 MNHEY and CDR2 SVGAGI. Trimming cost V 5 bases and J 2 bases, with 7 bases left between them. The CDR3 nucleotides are TGTGCCAGCAGTCCTCTTACTGGGGCCAACGTCCTGACTTTC. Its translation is CASSPLTGANVLTF.

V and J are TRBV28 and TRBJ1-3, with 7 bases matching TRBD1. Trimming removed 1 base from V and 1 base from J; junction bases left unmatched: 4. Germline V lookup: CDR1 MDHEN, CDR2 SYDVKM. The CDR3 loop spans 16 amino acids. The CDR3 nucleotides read TGTGCCAGCAGTTTATTCGACAGGGCTTCTGGAAACACCATATATTTT. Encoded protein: CASSLFDRASGNTIYF.

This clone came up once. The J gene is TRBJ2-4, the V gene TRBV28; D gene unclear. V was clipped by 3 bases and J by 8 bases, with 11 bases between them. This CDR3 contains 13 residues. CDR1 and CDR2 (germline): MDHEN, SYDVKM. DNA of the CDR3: TGTGCCAGCAGTTTTGTCACCCAGGACATTCAGTACTTC. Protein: CASSFVTQDIQYF.

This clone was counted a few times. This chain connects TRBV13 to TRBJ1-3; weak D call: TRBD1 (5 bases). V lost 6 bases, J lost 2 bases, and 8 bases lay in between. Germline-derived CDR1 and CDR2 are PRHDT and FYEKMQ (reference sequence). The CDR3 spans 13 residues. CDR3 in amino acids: CASRPRAGNTIYF. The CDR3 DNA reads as TGTGCCAGCAGACCCAGGGCTGGAAACACCATATATTTT.

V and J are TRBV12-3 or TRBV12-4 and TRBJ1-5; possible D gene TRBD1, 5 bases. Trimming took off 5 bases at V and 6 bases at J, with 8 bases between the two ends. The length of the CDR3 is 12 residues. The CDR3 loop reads CASSRGGQPQHF. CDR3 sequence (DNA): TGTGCCAGCAGTCGGGGGGGTCAGCCCCAGCATTTT.

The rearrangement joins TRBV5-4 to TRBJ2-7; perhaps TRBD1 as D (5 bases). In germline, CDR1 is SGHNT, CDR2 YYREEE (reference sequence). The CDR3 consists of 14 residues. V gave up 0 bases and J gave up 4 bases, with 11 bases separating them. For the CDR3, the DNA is TGTGCCAGCAGCTTGGGGCAGGGTATATACGAGCAGTACTTC. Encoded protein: CASSLGQGIYEQYF.

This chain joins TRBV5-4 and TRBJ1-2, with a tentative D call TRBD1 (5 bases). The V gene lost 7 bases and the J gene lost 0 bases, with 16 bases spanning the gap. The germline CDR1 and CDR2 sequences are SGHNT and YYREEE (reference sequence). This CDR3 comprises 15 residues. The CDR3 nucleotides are TGTGCCAGCGCACCGGACACAACAACTAACTATGGCTACACCTTC. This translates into CASAPDTTTNYGYTF.

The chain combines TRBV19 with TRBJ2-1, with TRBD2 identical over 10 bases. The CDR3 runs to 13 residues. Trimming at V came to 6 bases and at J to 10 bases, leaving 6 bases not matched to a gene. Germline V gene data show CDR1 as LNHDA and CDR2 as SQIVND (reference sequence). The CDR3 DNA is TGTGCCAGTAGGCCCGGTAGCGGGAGGGAGCAGTTCTTC. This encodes CASRPGSGREQFF.

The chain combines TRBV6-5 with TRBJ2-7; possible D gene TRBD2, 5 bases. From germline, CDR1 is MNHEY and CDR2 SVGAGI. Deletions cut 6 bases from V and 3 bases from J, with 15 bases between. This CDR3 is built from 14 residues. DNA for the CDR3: TGTGCCAGCAGGACGGCAGGAGGCGGCTACGAGCAGTACTTC. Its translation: CASRTAGGGYEQYF.

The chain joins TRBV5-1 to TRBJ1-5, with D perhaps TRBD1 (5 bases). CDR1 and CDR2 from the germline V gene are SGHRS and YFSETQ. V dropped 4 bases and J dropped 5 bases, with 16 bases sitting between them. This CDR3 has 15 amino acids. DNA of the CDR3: TGCGCCAGCAGCCTTGAGAGCAGGGTCGATCAGCCCCAGCATTTT. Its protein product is CASSLESRVDQPQHF.

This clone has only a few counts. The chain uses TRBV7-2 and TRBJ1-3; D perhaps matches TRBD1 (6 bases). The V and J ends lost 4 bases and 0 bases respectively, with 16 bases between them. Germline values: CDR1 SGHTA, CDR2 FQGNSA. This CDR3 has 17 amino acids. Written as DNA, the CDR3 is TGTGCCAGCAGCTATGGAGTAGGACAGCTCTCTGGAAACACCATATATTTT. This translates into CASSYGVGQLSGNTIYF.